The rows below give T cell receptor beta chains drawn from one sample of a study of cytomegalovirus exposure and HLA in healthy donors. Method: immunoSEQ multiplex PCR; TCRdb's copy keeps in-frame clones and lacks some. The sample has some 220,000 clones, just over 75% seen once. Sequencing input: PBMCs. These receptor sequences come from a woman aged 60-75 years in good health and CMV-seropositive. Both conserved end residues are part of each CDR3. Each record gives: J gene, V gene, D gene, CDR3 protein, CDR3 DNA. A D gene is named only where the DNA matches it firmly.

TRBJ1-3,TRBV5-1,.,CASSLVGIGNTIYF,TGCGCCAGCAGCTTGGTCGGGATCGGAAACACCATATATTTT
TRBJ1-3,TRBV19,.,CASSNQRTARGDTIYF,TGTGCTAGTAGTAACCAGCGAACGGCCCGGGGGGACACCATATATTTT
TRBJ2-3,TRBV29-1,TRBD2,CSVKVGGYAADTQYF,TGCAGCGTTAAGGTCGGGGGGTATGCGGCAGATACGCAGTATTTT
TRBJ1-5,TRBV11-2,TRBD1,CASSRDRGNQPQHF,TGTGCCAGCAGTCGGGACAGGGGCAATCAGCCCCAGCATTTT
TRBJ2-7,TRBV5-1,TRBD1,CASSSNSGTGISYEQYF,TGCGCCAGCAGCTCCAATTCCGGGACAGGGATATCCTACGAGCAGTACTTC
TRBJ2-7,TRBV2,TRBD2,CASSLQTSGTYEQYF,TGTGCCAGCAGCCTACAGACTAGCGGGACCTACGAGCAGTACTTC
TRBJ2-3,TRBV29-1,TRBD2,CSVSTSGGARDTQYF,TGCAGCGTTTCCACTAGCGGGGGGGCCAGGGATACGCAGTATTTT
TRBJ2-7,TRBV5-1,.,CASSSPPGEPEQYF,TGCGCCAGCAGCTCGCCTCCGGGTGAACCCGAGCAGTACTTC
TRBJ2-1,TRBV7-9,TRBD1,CASSLRDRGFQQFF,TGTGCCAGCAGCTTAAGGGACAGGGGATTTCAGCAGTTCTTC
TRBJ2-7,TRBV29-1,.,CSVESSVHEQYF,TGCAGCGTTGAATCCAGCGTCCACGAGCAGTACTTC
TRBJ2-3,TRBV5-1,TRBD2,CASSLGLAGGTDTQYF,TGCGCCAGCAGCTTGGGGCTAGCGGGTGGGACAGATACGCAGTATTTT